Below, one T cell receptor beta chain is given with its context. Its antigen remains unidentified. This entry belongs to a study of OX40 agonist ivuxolimab in advanced cancers. Study information: Patients were infused with ivuxolimab every 2 weeks at 0.01 to 10 mg/kg. Study-level findings and limits: Averaging showed that CD8+ T cells had more expanded clones than CD4+ did.

The data were produced by immunoSEQ multiplex PCR, yet TCRdb's version contains in-frame clones alone and is incomplete. The profile covers over 30,000 clones, with 80% to 85% appearing a single time and less than 2% taken by the ten largest. This specimen was CD4+ or CD8+ T cells sorted from blood, taken in a trial of the OX40 agonist ivuxolimab. The sequence was obtained from an adult with an advanced solid tumor such as melanoma, head and neck, liver or kidney cancer.

DNA of the CDR3: TGTGCCAGTGGGGGTGTGGGAAGGCTTTACGAGCAGTACTTC. This translates into CASGGVGRLYEQYF. V gene TRBV28 combines with J gene TRBJ2-7, with D perhaps matching TRBD1 or TRBD2 (5 bases each). The length of the CDR3 is 14 residues. Between the trimmed V and J ends, which lost 9 bases and 4 bases, there was a span of 19 bases. The germline V gene encodes CDR1 MDHEN and CDR2 SYDVKM.